This TCR beta chain was sequenced during a study of PD-1 blockade in mismatch repair-deficient tumors. Whole-study context: All were previously treated, progressing patients with eleven to twelve mismatch repair-deficient cancer types.

Germline loops: CDR1 SGHTA, CDR2 FQGNSA. The CDR3 is made up of 15 amino acids. The V and J ends lost 1 base and 1 base respectively, with 10 bases between them. The TCR-sequenced patients were a few responders to pembrolizumab. Assay used: immunoSEQ multiplex PCR; TCRdb lists only in-frame clones, some missing. This sample has some 84,000 clones, with about 85% found just once. The starting material was peripheral blood, obtained 12 weeks after starting pembrolizumab. V gene TRBV7-2 combines with J gene TRBJ1-1; D unresolved. This receptor was identified in an adult with mismatch repair-deficient cancer. CDR3 DNA sequence: TGTGCCAGCAGCTTAGGAGGGCGGGAGAACACTGAAGCTTTCTTT. It is translated as CASSLGGRENTEAFF.